This TCR beta chain was captured in a study of cytotoxic CD8 clonotypes in ibrutinib-treated CLL. The protocol was immunoSEQ multiplex PCR, while the TCRdb copy is restricted to in-frame clones and leaves out a portion. The sample consists of around 200,000 clones, roughly 73% of them appearing once. CDR1 and CDR2 from the germline V gene are SEHNR and FQNEAQ (reference sequence). With 5 bases removed from V and 8 bases from J, the gap between germline ends came to 13 bases. The CDR3 has 12 residues. The V call is TRBV7-9, the J call TRBJ2-7; TRBD1 might be the D (6 bases). This receptor was taken from a human donor with chronic lymphocytic leukemia. Sequencing was performed on PBMCs, taken after 12 months of ibrutinib treatment. CDR3 DNA sequence: TGTGCCAGCAGCCCCCAGGGGCAGCAGCAGTACTTC. Translating gives CASSPQGQQQYF.